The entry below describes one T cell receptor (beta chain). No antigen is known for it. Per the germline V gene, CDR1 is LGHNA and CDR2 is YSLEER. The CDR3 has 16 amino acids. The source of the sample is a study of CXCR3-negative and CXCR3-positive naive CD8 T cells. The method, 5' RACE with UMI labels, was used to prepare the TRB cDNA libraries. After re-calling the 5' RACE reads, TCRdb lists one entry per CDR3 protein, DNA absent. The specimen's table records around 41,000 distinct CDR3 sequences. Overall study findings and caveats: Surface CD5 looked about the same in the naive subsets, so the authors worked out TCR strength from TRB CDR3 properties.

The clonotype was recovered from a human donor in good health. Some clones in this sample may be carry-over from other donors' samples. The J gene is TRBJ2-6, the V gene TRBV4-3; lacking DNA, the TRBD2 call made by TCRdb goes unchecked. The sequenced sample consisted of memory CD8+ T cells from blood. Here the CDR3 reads CASSQDGGVGANVLTF.